This T cell receptor beta chain was obtained from a study of shared clonotypes between healthy human individuals. Ten or more counts support this clone. What it binds is not known. Every immunoSEQ plate was one replicate of a subset's evenly spread DNA. The repertoire was sequenced with immunoSEQ multiplex PCR; TCRdb's copy has only in-frame clones and lacks some. The data contain about 490,000 clones, 70% to 85% of them seen just once; the ten biggest clones take up over 9.5%. Donation came from healthy HIV-negative adults that had no recent acute infections or vaccinations. Without sorting, samples used some 93 million PBMCs for genomic DNA. J was trimmed by 0 bases and V by 4 bases; bases with no gene match: 16. The CDR3 totals 20 residues. Germline V gene data show CDR1 as MNHNS and CDR2 as SASEGT. Study-wide findings and caveats: The authors expected sequencing depth to affect clonotype sharing among donors.

The origin of this receptor is a woman between 40 and 55 years old in good health. Some clones in this sample may be carry-over from other donors' samples. Material: PBMCs. The rearrangement links TRBV6-1 to TRBJ1-5; 9 bases agree with TRBD1. CDR3 region: CASSGRSGQGYTYSNQPQHF. For the CDR3, the DNA is TGTGCCAGCAGTGGACGGTCGGGACAGGGATACACCTATAGCAATCAGCCCCAGCATTTT.